This entry concerns a single T cell receptor beta chain. The use of a sample-barcoded 5' primer and a J-beta primer mix characterized a second PCR of roughly 6 to 12 cycles. TCRdb re-called the 5' RACE reads with MiXCR, one entry per CDR3 protein. The sample has 1.5 million to 2 million distinct CDR3 sequences, 28% seen once; the top ten hold 7.7%. This sample was included in a study of blood T cells in healthy people across ages. Per the germline V gene, CDR1 is MNHEY and CDR2 is SVGAGI. V was cut by 5 bases and J by 6 bases, with 17 bases left in between. The length of the CDR3 is 15 residues. The specimen was blood. This sequence joins TRBV6-5 and TRBJ2-1, with D perhaps being TRBD1 or TRBD2 (5 bases each). This sequence originates from a young woman in good health. In DNA, the CDR3 is TGTGCCAGCAGTCCGCCGGGACCAGGCGGCAATGAGCAGTTCTTC. Translation gives CASSPPGPGGNEQFF.